This entry is about one T cell receptor (beta chain). The target antigen is unknown. This sample was included in a study of shared clonotypes between healthy human individuals. Study-level findings and limits: Read depth was anticipated to influence clonotype sharing among donors.

Only in-frame clones appear in the TCRdb table, and some are missing; sequencing was by immunoSEQ multiplex PCR. The sample lists 400,000 to 600,000 clones, 75% to 80% seen once, with 9.5% to 15% in the top ten. The germline V gene has CDR1 LGHNA and CDR2 YSLEER. The ends lost 3 bases at V and 5 bases at J; junction bases unmatched: 5. The CDR3 totals 15 residues. The chain uses TRBV4-3 and TRBJ2-7; 12 bases line up with TRBD2. The source of this sequence is a woman between 35 and 50 years old in good health. Some clones in this sample may be carry-over from other donors' samples. The sample was PBMCs. In DNA, the CDR3 is TGCGCCAGCAGCCACCTGACTAGCGGGAGTAACGAGCAGTACTTC. Amino acid sequence: CASSHLTSGSNEQYF.